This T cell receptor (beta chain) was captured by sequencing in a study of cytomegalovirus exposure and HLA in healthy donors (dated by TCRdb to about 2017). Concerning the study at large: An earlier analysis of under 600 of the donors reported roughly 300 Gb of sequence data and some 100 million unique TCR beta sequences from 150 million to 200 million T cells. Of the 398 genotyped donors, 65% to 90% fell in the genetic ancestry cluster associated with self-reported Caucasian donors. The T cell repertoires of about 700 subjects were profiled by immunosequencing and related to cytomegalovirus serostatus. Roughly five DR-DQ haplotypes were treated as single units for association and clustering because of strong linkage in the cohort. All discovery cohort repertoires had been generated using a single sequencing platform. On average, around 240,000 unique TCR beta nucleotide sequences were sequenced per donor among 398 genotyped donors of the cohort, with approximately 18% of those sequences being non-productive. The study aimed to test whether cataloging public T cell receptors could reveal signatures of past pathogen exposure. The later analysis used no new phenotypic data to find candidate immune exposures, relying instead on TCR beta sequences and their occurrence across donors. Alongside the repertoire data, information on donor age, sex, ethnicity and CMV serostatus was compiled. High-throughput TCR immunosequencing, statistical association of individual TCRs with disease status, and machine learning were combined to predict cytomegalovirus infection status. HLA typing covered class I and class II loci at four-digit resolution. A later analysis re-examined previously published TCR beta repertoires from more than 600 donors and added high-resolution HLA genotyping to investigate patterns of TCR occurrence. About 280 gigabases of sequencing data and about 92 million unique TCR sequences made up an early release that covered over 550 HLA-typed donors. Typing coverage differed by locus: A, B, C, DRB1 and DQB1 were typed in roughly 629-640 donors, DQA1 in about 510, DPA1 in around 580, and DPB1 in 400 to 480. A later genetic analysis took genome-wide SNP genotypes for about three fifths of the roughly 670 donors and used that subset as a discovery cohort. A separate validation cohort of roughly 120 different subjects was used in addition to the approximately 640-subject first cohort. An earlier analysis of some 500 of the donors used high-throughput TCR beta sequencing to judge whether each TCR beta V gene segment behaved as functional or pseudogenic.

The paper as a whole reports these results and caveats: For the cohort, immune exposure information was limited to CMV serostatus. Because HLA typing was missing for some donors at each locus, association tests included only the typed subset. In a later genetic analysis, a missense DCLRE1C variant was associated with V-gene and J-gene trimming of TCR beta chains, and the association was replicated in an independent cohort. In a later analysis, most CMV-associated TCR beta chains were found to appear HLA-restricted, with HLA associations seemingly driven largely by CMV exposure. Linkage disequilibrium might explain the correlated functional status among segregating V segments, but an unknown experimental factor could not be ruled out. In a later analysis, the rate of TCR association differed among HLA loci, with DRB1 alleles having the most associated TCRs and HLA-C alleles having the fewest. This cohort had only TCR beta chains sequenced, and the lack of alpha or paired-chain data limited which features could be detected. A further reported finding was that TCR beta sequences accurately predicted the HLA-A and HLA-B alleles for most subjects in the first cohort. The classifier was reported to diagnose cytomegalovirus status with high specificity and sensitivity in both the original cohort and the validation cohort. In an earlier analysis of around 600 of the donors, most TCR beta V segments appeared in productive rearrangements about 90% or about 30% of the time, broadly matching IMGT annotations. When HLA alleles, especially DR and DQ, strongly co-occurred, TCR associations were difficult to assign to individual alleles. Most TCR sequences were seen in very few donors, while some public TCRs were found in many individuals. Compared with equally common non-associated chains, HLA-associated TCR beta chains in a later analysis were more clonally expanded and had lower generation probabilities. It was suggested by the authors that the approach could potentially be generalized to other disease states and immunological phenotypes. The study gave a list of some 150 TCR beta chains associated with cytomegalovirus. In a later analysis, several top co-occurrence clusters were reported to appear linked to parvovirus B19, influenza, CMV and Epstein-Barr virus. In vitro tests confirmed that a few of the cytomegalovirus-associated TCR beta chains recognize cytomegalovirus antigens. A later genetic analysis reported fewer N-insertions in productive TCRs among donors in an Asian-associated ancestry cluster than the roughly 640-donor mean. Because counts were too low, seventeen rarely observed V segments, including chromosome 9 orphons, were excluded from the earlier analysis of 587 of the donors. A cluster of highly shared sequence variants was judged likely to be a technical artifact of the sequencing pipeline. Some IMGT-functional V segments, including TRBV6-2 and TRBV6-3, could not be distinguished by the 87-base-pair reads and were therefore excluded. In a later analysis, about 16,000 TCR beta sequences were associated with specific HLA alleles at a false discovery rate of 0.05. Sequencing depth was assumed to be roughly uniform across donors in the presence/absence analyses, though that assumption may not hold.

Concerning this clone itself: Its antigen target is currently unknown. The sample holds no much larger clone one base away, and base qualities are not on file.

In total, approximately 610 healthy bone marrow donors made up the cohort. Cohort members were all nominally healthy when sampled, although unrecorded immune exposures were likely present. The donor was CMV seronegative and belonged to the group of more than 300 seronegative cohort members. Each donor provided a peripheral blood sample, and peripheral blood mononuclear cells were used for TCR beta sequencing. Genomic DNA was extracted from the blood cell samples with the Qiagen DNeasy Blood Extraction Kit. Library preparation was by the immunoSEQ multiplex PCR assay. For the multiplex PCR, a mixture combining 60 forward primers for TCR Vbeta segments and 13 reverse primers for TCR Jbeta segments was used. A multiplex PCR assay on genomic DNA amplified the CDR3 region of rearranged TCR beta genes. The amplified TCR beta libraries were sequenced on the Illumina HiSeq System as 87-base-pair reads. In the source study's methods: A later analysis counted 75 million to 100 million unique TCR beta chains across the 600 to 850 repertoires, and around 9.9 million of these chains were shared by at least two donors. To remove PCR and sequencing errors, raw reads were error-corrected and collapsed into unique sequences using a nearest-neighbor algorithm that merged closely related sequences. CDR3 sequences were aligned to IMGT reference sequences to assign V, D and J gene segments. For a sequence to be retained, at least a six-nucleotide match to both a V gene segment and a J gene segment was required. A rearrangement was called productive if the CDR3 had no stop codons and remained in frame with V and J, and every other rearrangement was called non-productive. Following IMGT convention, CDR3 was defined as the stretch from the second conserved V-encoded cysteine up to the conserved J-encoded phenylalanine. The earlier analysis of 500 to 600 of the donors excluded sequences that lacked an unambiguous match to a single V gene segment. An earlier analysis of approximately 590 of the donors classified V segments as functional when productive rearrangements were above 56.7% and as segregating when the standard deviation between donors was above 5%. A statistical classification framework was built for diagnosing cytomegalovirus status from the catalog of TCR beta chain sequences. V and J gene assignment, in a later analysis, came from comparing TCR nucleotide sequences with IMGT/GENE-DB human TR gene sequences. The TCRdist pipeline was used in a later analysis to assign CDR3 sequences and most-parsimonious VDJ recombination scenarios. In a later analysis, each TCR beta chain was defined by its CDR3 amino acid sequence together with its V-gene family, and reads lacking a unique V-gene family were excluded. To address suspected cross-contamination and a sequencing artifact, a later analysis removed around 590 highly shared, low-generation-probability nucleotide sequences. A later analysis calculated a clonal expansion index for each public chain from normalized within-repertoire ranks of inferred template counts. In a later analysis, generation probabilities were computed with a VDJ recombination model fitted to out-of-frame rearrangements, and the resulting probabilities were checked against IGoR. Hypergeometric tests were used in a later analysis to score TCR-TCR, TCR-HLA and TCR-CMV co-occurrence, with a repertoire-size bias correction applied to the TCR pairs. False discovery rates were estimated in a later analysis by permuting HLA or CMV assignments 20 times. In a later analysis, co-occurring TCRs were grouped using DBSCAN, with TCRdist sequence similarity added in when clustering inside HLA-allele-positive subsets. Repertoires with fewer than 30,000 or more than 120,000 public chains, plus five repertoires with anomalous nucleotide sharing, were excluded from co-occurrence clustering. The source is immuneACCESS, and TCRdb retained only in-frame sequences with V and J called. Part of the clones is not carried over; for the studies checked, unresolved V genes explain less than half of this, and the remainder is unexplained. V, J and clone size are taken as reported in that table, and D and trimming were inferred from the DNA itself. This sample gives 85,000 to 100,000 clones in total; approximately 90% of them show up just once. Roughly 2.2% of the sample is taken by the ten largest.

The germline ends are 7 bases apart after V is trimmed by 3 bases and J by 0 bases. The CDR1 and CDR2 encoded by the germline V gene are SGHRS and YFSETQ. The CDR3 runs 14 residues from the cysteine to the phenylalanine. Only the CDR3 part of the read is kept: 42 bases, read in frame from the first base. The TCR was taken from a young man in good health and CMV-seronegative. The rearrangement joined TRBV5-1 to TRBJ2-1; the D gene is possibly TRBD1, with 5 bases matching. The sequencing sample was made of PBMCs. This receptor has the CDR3 CASSSGNSYNEQFF. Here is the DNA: TGCGCCAGCAGCTCAGGGAACTCCTACAATGAGCAGTTCTTC.